The subject of this entry is one T cell receptor (beta chain). The CDR3 runs to 15 residues. Trimming took off 5 bases at V and 6 bases at J, with 16 bases between the two ends. Germline CDR1 SGHVS, CDR2 FQNEAQ. The data stem from a study of blood T cell repertoires in COVID-19. Whole-study context: Material from acute and convalescent COVID-19 was sourced from the United States, Italy and Spain. From T cells, B-cell-depleted T cells, or PBMCs came the material, which was cDNA or gDNA.

Per the study methods: Researchers report that nucleated cell counts were estimated from reference gene primer amplification. Profiling relied on immunoSEQ multiplex PCR, and the TCRdb table lists in-frame clones only, not all of them. For V, J and clone size, that table is used; D and trimming come from the DNA. This repertoire shows approximately 210,000 clones, approximately 84% found once; its top ten account for 7.5% to 8%. This TCR derives from a woman aged 45 to 65 with active or convalescent COVID-19. Sample: peripheral blood. The genes are TRBV7-8 and TRBJ2-2; TRBD1 is a possible D gene (6 bases). CDR3 sequence (DNA): TGTGCCAGCAGCAAAAACACCCCAGGGGCCGGGGAGCTGTTTTTT. It codes for CASSKNTPGAGELFF.